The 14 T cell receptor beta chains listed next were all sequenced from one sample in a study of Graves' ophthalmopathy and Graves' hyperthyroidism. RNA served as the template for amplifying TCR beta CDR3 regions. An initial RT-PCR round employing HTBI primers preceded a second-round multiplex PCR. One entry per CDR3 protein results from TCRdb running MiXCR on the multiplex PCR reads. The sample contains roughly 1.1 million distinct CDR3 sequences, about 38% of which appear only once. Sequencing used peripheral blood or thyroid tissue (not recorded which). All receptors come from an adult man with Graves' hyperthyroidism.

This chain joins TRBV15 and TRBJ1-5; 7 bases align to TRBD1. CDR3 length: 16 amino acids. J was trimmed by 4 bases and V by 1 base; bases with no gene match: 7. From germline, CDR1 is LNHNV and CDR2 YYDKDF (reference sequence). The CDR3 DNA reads TGTGCCACCAGCAGAGGACGGGACAGCATGAATCAGCCCCAGCATTTT. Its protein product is CATSRGRDSMNQPQHF.

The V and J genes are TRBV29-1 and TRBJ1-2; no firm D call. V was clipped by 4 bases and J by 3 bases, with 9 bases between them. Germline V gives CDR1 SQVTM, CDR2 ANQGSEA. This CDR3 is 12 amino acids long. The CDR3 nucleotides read TGCAGCGTTGGGGCTAGCCACTATGGCTACACCTTC. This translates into CSVGASHYGYTF.

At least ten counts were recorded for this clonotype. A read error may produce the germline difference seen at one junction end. The CDR3, as DNA: TGCGCCAGCAGCCAAGATTCCCCAGGGCCCTACGAGCAGTACTTC. It yields the protein CASSQDSPGPYEQYF. This sequence joins TRBV7-2 and TRBJ2-7, with a possible D match to TRBD1 (5 bases). Germline CDR1 reads SGHTA; CDR2 reads FQGNSA. The CDR3 covers 15 residues. Filled out from reference TRBV7-2 and TRBJ2-7, the complete variable domain reads GAGVSQSPSNKVTEKGKDVELRCDPISGHTALYWYRQSLGQGLEFLIYFQGNSAPDKSGLPSDRFSAERTGGSVSTLTIQRTQQEDSAVYLCASSQDSPGPYEQYFGPGTRLTVT.

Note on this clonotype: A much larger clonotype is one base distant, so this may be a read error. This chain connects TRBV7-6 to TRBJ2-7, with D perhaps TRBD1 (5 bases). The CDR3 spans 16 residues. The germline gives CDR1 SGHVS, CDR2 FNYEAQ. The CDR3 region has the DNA TGCGCCAGCAGCGTGTGGAACACAGGAAGTTACTACGAGCAGTACTTC. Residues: CASSVWNTGSYYEQYF.

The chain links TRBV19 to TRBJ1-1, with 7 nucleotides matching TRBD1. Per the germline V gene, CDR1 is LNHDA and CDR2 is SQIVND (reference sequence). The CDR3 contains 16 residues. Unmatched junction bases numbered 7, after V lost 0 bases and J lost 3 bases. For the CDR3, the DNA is TGTGCCAGTAGTATAGATCATGGGACAGCTTACACTGAAGCTTTCTTT. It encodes CASSIDHGTAYTEAFF. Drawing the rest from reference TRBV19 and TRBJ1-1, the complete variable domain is DGGITQSPKYLFRKEGQNVTLSCEQNLNHDAMYWYRQDPGQGLRLIYYSQIVNDFQKGDIAEGYSVSREKKESFPLTVTSAQKNPTAFYLCASSIDHGTAYTEAFFGQGTRLTVV.

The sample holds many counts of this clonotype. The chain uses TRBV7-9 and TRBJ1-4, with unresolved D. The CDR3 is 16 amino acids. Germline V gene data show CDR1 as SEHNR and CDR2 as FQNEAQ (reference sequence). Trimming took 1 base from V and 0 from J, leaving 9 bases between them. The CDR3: CASSLGTGSTNEKLFF. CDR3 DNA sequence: TGTGCCAGCAGCTTAGGGACGGGGTCAACTAATGAAAAACTGTTTTTT.

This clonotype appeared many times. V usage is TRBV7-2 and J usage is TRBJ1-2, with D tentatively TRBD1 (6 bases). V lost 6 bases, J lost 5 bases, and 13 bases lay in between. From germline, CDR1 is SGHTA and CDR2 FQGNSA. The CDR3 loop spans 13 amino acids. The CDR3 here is CASSSAGTYGYTF. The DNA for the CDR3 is TGTGCCAGCAGTTCCGCCGGGACATATGGCTACACCTTC.

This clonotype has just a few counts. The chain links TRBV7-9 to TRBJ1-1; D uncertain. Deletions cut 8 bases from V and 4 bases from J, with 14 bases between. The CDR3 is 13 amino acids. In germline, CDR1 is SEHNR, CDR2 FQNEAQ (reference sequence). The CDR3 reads CASAIGRSTEAFF. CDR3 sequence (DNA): TGTGCCAGCGCCATCGGGAGGAGCACTGAAGCTTTCTTT.

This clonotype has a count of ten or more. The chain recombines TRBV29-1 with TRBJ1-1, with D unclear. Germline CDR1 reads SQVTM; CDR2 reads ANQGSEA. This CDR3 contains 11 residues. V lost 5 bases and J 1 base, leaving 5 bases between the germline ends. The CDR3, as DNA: TGCAGCGTTTATGGGAACACTGAAGCTTTCTTT. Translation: CSVYGNTEAFF.

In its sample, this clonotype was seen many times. This CDR3 is CSARSLVVEAFF. The CDR3 DNA sequence: TGCAGTGCCCGATCGTTGGTGGTTGAAGCTTTCTTT. The V and J genes are TRBV20-1 and TRBJ1-1, with D uncertain. Trimming shortened V by 6 bases and J by 7 bases, and 15 bases separated the two germline ends. Germline assignment: CDR1 DFQATT and CDR2 SNEGSKA (reference sequence). The CDR3 runs 12 residues.

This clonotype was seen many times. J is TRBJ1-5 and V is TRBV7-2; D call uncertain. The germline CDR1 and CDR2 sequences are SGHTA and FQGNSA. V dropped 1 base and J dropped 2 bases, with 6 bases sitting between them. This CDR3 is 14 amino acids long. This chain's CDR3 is CASSLEMGNQPQHF. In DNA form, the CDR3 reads TGTGCCAGCAGCTTAGAGATGGGCAATCAGCCCCAGCATTTT.

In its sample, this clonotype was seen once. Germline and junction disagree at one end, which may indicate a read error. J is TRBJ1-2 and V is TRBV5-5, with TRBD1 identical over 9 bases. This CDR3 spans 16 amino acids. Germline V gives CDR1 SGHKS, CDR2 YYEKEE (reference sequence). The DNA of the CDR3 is TGTGCCAGCGGCTTACCGGGACAGGGATATCGAGGGGGCTACACCTTC. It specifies CASGLPGQGYRGGYTF. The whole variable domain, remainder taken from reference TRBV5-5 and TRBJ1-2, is DAGVTQSPTHLIKTRGQQVTLRCSPISGHKSVSWYQQVLGQGPQFIFQYYEKEERGRGNFPDRFSARQFPNYSSELNVNALLLGDSALYLCASGLPGQGYRGGYTFGSGTRLTVV.

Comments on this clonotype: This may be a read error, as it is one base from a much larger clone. CDR3 DNA sequence: TGCAGTGCTAACGGGAGCCTGAACACCGGGGAGCTGTTTTTT. Protein sequence: CSANGSLNTGELFF. This chain connects TRBV20-1 to TRBJ2-2; maybe TRBD2 (6 bases). V was trimmed by 4 bases and J by 1 base, leaving 10 bases between them. This CDR3 has 14 amino acids. Germline assignment: CDR1 DFQATT and CDR2 SNEGSKA (reference sequence).

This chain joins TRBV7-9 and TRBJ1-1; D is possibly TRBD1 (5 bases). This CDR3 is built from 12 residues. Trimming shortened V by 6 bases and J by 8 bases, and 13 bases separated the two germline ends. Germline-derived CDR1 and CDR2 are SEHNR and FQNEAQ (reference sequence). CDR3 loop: CASRGGQGEAFF. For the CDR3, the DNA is TGTGCCAGCAGGGGAGGTCAGGGAGAAGCTTTCTTT.